The 21 T cell receptor beta chains below come from one sample, sequenced in a study of beta chain features in type 1 diabetes listed by TCRdb under 2018. Their antigens are not known. The library was generated by the immunoSEQ multiplex PCR assay. All of the isolated RNA was reverse transcribed with the High Capacity cDNA Reverse Transcription Kit, so expressed TCRB transcripts were sequenced. TCRdb re-hosts the immuneACCESS table, in-frame sequences only. Its copies lack some clones; in the studies checked, an unresolved V gene accounts for under half of them, and the cause for the rest is not known. Within this sample are over 200,000 clones, with about a tenth of them counted one time only. The top ten clonotypes cover approximately 0.017% of the sample. What the work shows at the level of the full study, not this receptor alone: In all four CD4+ subsets, TCRB CDR3 length was moderately but significantly shorter in type 1 diabetes patients.

Sequenced input: naive CD4+ T cells from blood. Reading the label with the study, this specimen's cell subset or site is: true naive CD4+ T cells. The receptors come from a young man with type 1 diabetes.

There are a few counts of this clone. This chain connects TRBV9 to TRBJ2-1; 9 positions match TRBD2. J was trimmed by 9 bases and V by 0 bases; bases with no gene match: 4. From germline, CDR1 is SGDLS and CDR2 YYNGEE. CDR3 length equals 14 residues. In DNA form, the CDR3 reads TGTGCCAGCAGCGTAGAAGGACTAGCGAGTGAGCAGTTCTTC. Its protein is CASSVEGLASEQFF. Full variable domain (rest looked up from reference TRBV9 and TRBJ2-1): DSGVTQTPKHLITATGQRVTLRCSPRSGDLSVYWYQQSLDQGLQFLIQYYNGEERAKGNILERFSAQQFPDLHSELNLSSLELGDSALYFCASSVEGLASEQFFGPGTRLTVL.

This clone was detected only a few times. CDR3 sequence reads: CASSQLPFSAGAADTQYF. Written as DNA, the CDR3 is TGCGCCAGCAGCCAACTCCCCTTTTCAGCGGGGGCGGCAGATACGCAGTATTTT. The chain recombines TRBV4-3 with TRBJ2-3; 8 nucleotides agree with TRBD2. Germline V gene lookup returns CDR1 LGHNA and CDR2 YSLEER. The ends lost 2 bases at V and 4 bases at J; junction bases unmatched: 14. This CDR3 is 18 amino acids long.

The chain carries TRBV7-8 and TRBJ2-1; TRBD1 aligns across 8 bases. Germline V gene sequence: CDR1 SGHVS, CDR2 FQNEAQ. CDR3 length equals 16 residues. J gave up 8 bases and V 2 bases, and 11 bases lay outside the gene matches. The CDR3 region is CASSLRAPGQVYEQFF. The CDR3 bases are TGTGCCAGCAGCTTAAGGGCCCCGGGACAGGTTTATGAGCAGTTCTTC.

The genes are TRBV4-1 and TRBJ1-2; D is unresolved. CDR3 size: 14 residues. V was trimmed by 1 base and J by 6 bases, leaving 12 bases between them. Per germline, CDR1 MGHRA and CDR2 YSYEKL. The CDR3 is CASSQVASWHGYTF. DNA of the CDR3: TGCGCCAGCAGCCAAGTGGCTTCATGGCATGGCTACACCTTC.

The chain joins TRBV5-1 to TRBJ2-2, with D maybe TRBD1 (5 bases). The germline gives CDR1 SGHRS, CDR2 YFSETQ. The CDR3 covers 14 residues. V shed 4 bases and J shed 3 bases, with 10 bases lying between them. For the CDR3, the DNA is TGCGCCAGCAGCATTGACAGATACACCGGGGAGCTGTTTTTT. It specifies CASSIDRYTGELFF.

This clone showed up just a few times. A read error may produce the germline difference seen at one junction end. The V and J genes are TRBV15 and TRBJ1-5, with 7 nucleotides matching TRBD1. Germline CDR1 reads LNHNV; CDR2 reads YYDKDF (reference sequence). The CDR3 loop spans 14 amino acids. The DNA of the CDR3 is TGTGCCACCAGCAGAGATCGAGGGACAGCCAAGGGGGTTTTT. Encoded protein: CATSRDRGTAKGVF.

The chain links TRBV7-2 to TRBJ2-5; 7 bases line up with TRBD1. Germline V gene lookup returns CDR1 SGHTA and CDR2 FQGNSA. With 2 bases clipped from V and 2 bases from J, the junction kept 5 bases outside the gene matches. The CDR3 length is 15 residues. CDR3 bases: TGTGCCAGCAGCTTATTAGGACAGGAGCAAGAGACCCAGTACTTC. Amino acid sequence: CASSLLGQEQETQYF.

The sample holds a few counts of this clone. J is TRBJ1-5 and V is TRBV30; D may be TRBD1 (6 bases). Germline V gene data show CDR1 as GTSNPN and CDR2 as SVGIG (reference sequence). Trimming pared 3 bases from V and 9 bases from J, leaving 18 bases between. The CDR3 runs 14 residues. CDR3 residues: CAWSAASPRGPQHF. The CDR3, as DNA: TGTGCCTGGAGCGCTGCCAGCCCCAGGGGGCCCCAGCATTTT.

CDR3 nucleotides: TGTGCCAGCAGTCGGACTGGCTTCGATTCACCCCTCCACTTT. This encodes CASSRTGFDSPLHF. The V call is TRBV28, the J call TRBJ1-6; no reliable D call. Deletions cut 5 bases from V and 8 bases from J, with 13 bases between. The CDR3 is 14 amino acids. Germline CDR1 reads MDHEN; CDR2 reads SYDVKM.

This chain connects TRBV7-2 to TRBJ2-5; TRBD1 is a possible D gene (5 bases). Per germline, CDR1 SGHTA and CDR2 FQGNSA. This CDR3 has 14 amino acids. Trimming stripped 2 bases from V and 6 bases from J, with 13 bases between. This chain's CDR3 is CASSLRRGRKTQYF. The CDR3 DNA reads as TGTGCCAGCAGCTTAAGAAGGGGCCGGAAGACCCAGTACTTC.

This chain links TRBV30 with TRBJ1-6, with D maybe TRBD1 (6 bases). CDR3 size: 13 residues. Germline CDR1 reads GTSNPN; CDR2 reads SVGIG (reference sequence). V was cut by 5 bases and J by 11 bases, with 16 bases left in between. CDR3 amino acids: CAWSPGASTPLHF. CDR3 DNA sequence: TGTGCCTGGTCACCAGGGGCTTCGACACCCCTCCACTTT. The entire variable domain, with the rest obtained from reference TRBV30 and TRBJ1-6, is as follows: SQTIHQWPATLVQPVGSPLSLECTVEGTSNPNLYWYRQAAGRGLQLLFYSVGIGQISSEVPQNLSASRPQDRQFILSSKKLLLSDSGFYLCAWSPGASTPLHFGNGTRLTVT.

The chain combines TRBV7-2 with TRBJ2-1; D may be TRBD1 (5 bases). This CDR3 contains 13 residues. Germline V lookup: CDR1 SGHTA, CDR2 FQGNSA. The V end lost 5 bases, the J end lost 6 bases, and 11 bases lay between the germline ends. The CDR3 region has the DNA TGTGCCAGCAGCACCATGGGGCCCAATGAGCAGTTCTTC. This encodes CASSTMGPNEQFF.

CDR3 nucleotide sequence: TGTGCCAGCAGCTCTACCCCACAGGGAACAGATACGCAGTATTTT. It encodes CASSSTPQGTDTQYF. The rearrangement joins TRBV9 to TRBJ2-3; TRBD1 might be the D (6 bases). The CDR3 sequence is 15 residues long. Germline CDR1 is SGDLS and CDR2 is YYNGEE. V was trimmed by 4 bases and J by 3 bases, leaving 15 bases between them.

The chain recombines TRBV18 with TRBJ2-1, with D possibly matching TRBD2 (6 bases). CDR1 and CDR2 from the germline V gene are KGHSH and LQKENI. V lost 3 bases to trimming and J lost 1 base, with 7 bases between them. This CDR3 spans 14 amino acids. The CDR3 DNA reads as TGTGCCAGCTCACCCGGGAGTTCCTACAATGAGCAGTTCTTC. This gives the protein CASSPGSSYNEQFF.

The chain couples TRBV30 to TRBJ1-5, with D possibly being TRBD1 (5 bases). Trimming removed 0 bases at V and 3 bases at J, with 12 bases between. The germline V gene has CDR1 GTSNPN and CDR2 SVGIG (reference sequence). The CDR3 covers 15 residues. The CDR3 nucleotides read TGTGCCTGGAGTGTAGATGGGGGGGTCAATCAGCCCCAGCATTTT. Protein sequence: CAWSVDGGVNQPQHF.

The rearrangement joins TRBV19 to TRBJ2-7; the D gene is possibly TRBD2 (5 bases). The CDR3 loop spans 15 amino acids. V shed 9 bases and J shed 0 bases, with 18 bases lying between them. Germline CDR1 reads LNHDA; CDR2 reads SQIVND (reference sequence). CDR3: CASQQASGSSYEQYF. DNA for the CDR3: TGTGCCAGCCAACAAGCGTCGGGGTCCTCCTACGAGCAGTACTTC.

This chain links TRBV5-1 with TRBJ1-1; 7 bases map to TRBD1. The V gene end was trimmed by 0 bases and the J gene end by 5 bases; junction bases not matched to a gene: 7. Germline loops: CDR1 SGHRS, CDR2 YFSETQ. CDR3 size: 15 residues. CDR3 residues: CASSLEPQGSTEAFF. CDR3 bases: TGCGCCAGCAGCTTGGAACCACAGGGGAGTACTGAAGCTTTCTTT.

This chain joins TRBV27 and TRBJ2-7; TRBD2 might be the D (5 bases). V shed 1 base and J shed 7 bases, with 11 bases lying between them. Germline values: CDR1 MNHEY, CDR2 SMNVEV (reference sequence). This CDR3 region has 13 residues. Here the CDR3 DNA reads TGTGCCAGCAGTTTATTCGGTGGCGGGGAGCAGTACTTC. Its protein product is CASSLFGGGEQYF.

This clone was counted a few times. This chain uses TRBV5-4 with TRBJ2-1; the match to TRBD1 covers 9 bases. The CDR3 loop spans 16 amino acids. From germline, CDR1 is SGHNT and CDR2 YYREEE (reference sequence). Trimming took 4 bases from V and 5 from J; bases not matched to a gene: 10. The DNA of the CDR3 is TGTGCCAGCAGCCCAAGTCCCGGGACAGGGAACAATGAGCAGTTCTTC. Its protein is CASSPSPGTGNNEQFF.

The rearrangement uses TRBV27 and TRBJ1-1; a weak D match, TRBD1 (5 bases). Germline CDR1 reads MNHEY; CDR2 reads SMNVEV (reference sequence). The CDR3 extends over 15 amino acids. Trimming pared 0 bases from V and 5 bases from J, leaving 13 bases between. CDR3 in amino acids: CASSLSPGGGTEAFF. CDR3 nucleotide sequence: TGTGCCAGCAGTTTATCGCCGGGTGGGGGGACTGAAGCTTTCTTT.

This clone was counted only a few times. This chain links TRBV15 with TRBJ2-1, with 7 bases that match TRBD2. The CDR3 length is 13 residues. Per germline, CDR1 LNHNV and CDR2 YYDKDF (reference sequence). Germline trimming cut 5 bases from V and 8 bases from J; bases unmatched to any gene: 6. DNA for the CDR3: TGTGCCACCAGCGAACTAGCGTGGTATGAGCAGTTCTTC. It translates to CATSELAWYEQFF.